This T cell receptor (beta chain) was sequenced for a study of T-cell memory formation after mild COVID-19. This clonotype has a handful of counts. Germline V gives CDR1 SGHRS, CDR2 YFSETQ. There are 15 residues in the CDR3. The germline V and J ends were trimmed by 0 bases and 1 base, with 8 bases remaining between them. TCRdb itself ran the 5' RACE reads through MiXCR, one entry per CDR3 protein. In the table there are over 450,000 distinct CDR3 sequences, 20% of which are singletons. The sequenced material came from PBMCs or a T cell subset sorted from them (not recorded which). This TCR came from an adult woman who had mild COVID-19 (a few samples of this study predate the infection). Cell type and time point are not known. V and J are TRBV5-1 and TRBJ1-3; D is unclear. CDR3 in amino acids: CASSLAPDSGNTIYF. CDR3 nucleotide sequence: TGCGCCAGCAGCTTGGCCCCGGATTCTGGAAACACCATATATTTT. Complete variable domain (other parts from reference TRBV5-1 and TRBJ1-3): KAGVTQTPRYLIKTRGQQVTLSCSPISGHRSVSWYQQTPGQGLQFLFEYFSETQRNKGNFPGRFSGRQFSNSRSEMNVSTLELGDSALYLCASSLAPDSGNTIYFGEGSWLTVV.